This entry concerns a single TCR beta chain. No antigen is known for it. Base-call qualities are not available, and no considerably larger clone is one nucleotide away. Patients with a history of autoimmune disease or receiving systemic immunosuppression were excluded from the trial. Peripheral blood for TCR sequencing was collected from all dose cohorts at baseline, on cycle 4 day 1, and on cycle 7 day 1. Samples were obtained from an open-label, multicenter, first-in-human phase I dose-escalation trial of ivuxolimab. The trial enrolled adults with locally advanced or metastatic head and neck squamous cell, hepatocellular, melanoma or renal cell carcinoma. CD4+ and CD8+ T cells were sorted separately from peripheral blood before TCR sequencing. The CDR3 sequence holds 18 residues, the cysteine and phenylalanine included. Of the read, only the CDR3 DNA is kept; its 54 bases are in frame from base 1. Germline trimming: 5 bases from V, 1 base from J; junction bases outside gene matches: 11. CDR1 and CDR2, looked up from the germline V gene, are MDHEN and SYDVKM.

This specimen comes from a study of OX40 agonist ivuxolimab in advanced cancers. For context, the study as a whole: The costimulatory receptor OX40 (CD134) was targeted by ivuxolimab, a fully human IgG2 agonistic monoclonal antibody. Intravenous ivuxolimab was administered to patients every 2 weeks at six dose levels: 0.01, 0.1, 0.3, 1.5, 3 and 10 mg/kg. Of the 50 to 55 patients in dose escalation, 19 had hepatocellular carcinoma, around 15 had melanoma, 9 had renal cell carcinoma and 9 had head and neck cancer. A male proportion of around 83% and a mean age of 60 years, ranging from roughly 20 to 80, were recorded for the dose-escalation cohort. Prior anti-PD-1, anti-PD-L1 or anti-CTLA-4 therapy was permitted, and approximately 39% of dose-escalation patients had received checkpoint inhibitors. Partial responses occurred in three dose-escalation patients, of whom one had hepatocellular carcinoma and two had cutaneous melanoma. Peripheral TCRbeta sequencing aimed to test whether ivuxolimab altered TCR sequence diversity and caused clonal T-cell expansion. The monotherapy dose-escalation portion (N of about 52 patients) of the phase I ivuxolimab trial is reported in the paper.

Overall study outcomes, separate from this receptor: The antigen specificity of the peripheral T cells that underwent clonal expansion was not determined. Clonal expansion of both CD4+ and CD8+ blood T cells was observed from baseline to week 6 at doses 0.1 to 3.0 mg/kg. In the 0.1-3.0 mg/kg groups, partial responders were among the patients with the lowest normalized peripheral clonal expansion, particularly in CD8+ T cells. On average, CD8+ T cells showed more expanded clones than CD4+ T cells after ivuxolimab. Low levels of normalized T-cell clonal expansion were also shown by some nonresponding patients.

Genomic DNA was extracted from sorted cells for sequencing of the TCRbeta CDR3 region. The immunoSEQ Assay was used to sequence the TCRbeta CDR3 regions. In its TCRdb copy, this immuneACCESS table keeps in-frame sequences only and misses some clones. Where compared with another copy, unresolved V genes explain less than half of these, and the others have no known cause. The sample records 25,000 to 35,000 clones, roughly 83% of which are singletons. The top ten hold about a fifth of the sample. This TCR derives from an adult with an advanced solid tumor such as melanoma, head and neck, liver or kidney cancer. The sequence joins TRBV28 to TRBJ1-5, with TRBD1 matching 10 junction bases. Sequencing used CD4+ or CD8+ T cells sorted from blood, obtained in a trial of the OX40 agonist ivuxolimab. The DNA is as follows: TGTGCCAGCAGTCCCTGGGACAGGGGAGAGGTCAGCAATCAGCCCCAGCATTTT. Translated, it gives CASSPWDRGEVSNQPQHF.